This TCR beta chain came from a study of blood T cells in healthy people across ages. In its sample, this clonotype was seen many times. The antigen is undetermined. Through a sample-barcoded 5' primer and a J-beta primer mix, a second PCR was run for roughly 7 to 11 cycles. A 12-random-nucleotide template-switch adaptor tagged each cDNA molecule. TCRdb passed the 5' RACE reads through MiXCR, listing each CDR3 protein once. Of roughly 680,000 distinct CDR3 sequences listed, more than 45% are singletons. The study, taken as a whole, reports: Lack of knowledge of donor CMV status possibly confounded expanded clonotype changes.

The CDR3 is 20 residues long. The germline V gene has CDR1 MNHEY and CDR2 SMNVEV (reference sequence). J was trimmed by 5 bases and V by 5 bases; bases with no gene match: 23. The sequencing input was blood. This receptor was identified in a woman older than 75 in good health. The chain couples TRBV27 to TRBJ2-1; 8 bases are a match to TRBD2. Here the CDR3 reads CASSPGAWAVSREAHNEQFF. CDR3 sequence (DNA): TGTGCCAGCAGTCCTGGGGCCTGGGCGGTTTCGCGGGAGGCTCACAATGAGCAGTTCTTC.